One and the same sample provided the 24 T cell receptor beta chains below, sequenced in a study of blood T cell repertoires in COVID-19. TCRdb's table, derived via immunoSEQ multiplex PCR, lists solely in-frame clones and lacks some. The sample has some 130,000 clones; roughly 84% are singletons. Sequencing used peripheral blood. These receptors all come from a young woman who had recovered from COVID-19.

This clone was seen more than once but under ten times. V gene TRBV5-5 combines with J gene TRBJ1-1; no clear D gene. The CDR3 consists of 15 residues. CDR1 and CDR2 from the germline V gene are SGHKS and YYEKEE (reference sequence). V gave up 1 base and J gave up 3 bases, with 13 bases separating them. The CDR3 spells CASSLNIGGYTEAFF. DNA for the CDR3: TGTGCCAGCAGCTTGAATATAGGAGGTTACACTGAAGCTTTCTTT.

The gene calls are TRBV18 and TRBJ2-5; 8 bases map to TRBD2. CDR3 length: 13 amino acids. V shed 6 bases, J shed 5 bases, and the junction held 5 bases outside the gene matches. CDR1 and CDR2 (germline): KGHSH, LQKENI. CDR3 DNA sequence: TGTGCCAGCTCTCGGACTAGCACTGAGACCCAGTACTTC. Protein sequence: CASSRTSTETQYF.

The rearrangement joins TRBV19 to TRBJ2-1; 8 positions match TRBD2. The CDR3 is 15 amino acids. Germline V gene sequence: CDR1 LNHDA, CDR2 SQIVND (reference sequence). V was clipped by 2 bases and J by 1 base; unmatched bases: 1. CDR3 sequence (DNA): TGTGCCAGTAGTATAAGCGGGGGATCCTACAATGAGCAGTTCTTC. The encoded protein is CASSISGGSYNEQFF.

V is TRBV5-6 and J is TRBJ1-6; TRBD1 agrees at 7 bases. Germline V gene data show CDR1 as SGHDT and CDR2 as YYEEEE. The CDR3 runs 14 residues. V trimming: 2 bases; J trimming: 12 bases; junction bases outside the gene matches: 8. The CDR3 spells CASSLGNRGGPLHF. For the CDR3, the DNA is TGTGCCAGCAGCTTAGGAAACAGGGGTGGACCCCTCCACTTT. The entire variable domain, with the rest obtained from reference TRBV5-6 and TRBJ1-6, is as follows: DAGVTQSPTHLIKTRGQQVTLRCSPKSGHDTVSWYQQALGQGPQFIFQYYEEEERQRGNFPDRFSGHQFPNYSSELNVNALLLGDSALYLCASSLGNRGGPLHFGNGTRLTVT.

The chain joins TRBV7-2 to TRBJ1-5; TRBD1 might be the D (6 bases). Trimming took 1 base from V and 2 from J, leaving 9 bases between them. The germline V gene has CDR1 SGHTA and CDR2 FQGNSA. This CDR3 contains 15 residues. The CDR3, as DNA: TGTGCCAGCAGCTTAGAGCCAGGGGGCAATCAGCCCCAGCATTTT. Protein: CASSLEPGGNQPQHF. The entire variable domain, with the rest obtained from reference TRBV7-2 and TRBJ1-5, is as follows: GAGVSQSPSNKVTEKGKDVELRCDPISGHTALYWYRQSLGQGLEFLIYFQGNSAPDKSGLPSDRFSAERTGGSVSTLTIQRTQQEDSAVYLCASSLEPGGNQPQHFGDGTRLSIL.

This clone was observed a few times. The chain has TRBV24-1 and TRBJ2-3; TRBD1 agrees at 9 bases. J gave up 4 bases and V 4 bases, and 5 bases lay outside the gene matches. The germline V gene encodes CDR1 KGHDR and CDR2 SFDVKD. There are 15 residues in the CDR3. The CDR3 loop reads CATSDHRQGADTQYF. CDR3 in DNA: TGTGCCACCAGTGACCACCGACAGGGGGCAGATACGCAGTATTTT.

This clone was counted a few times. V usage is TRBV7-2 and J usage is TRBJ2-1; TRBD1 might be the D (5 bases). Germline lookup yields CDR1 SGHTA and CDR2 FQGNSA. This CDR3 spans 12 amino acids. Trimming took off 8 bases at V and 5 bases at J, with 10 bases between the two ends. The CDR3 sequence: CASGRANNEQFF. DNA for the CDR3: TGTGCCAGCGGCAGGGCCAACAATGAGCAGTTCTTC.

The chain links TRBV7-5 to TRBJ2-5; the DNA was not used to check the table's D call, TRBD2. TRBV7-5 is labeled a pseudogene. The CDR3 runs to 15 residues. CDR3 DNA sequence: TGTGCCAGAAGCTATGTAGCGGGAGCTACTGAGACCCAGTACTTC. Protein product: CARSYVAGATETQYF.

CDR3 amino acids: CASSQKGTGGHNEQFF. DNA of the CDR3: TGTGCCAGCAGCCAAAAAGGGACAGGGGGCCACAATGAGCAGTTCTTC. This rearrangement joins TRBV4-2 to TRBJ2-1; 12 bases fit TRBD1. The V gene's germline CDR1 is LGHNA and CDR2 YNFKEQ. This CDR3 spans 16 amino acids. Trimming removed 2 bases from V and 5 bases from J; junction bases left unmatched: 4.

The V call is TRBV9, the J call TRBJ1-2, with TRBD1 matching 8 bases. The ends lost 5 bases at V and 8 bases at J; junction bases unmatched: 8. CDR3 length equals 13 residues. Germline loops: CDR1 SGDLS, CDR2 YYNGEE. The CDR3 bases are TGTGCCAGCAGGCCAGGGGGCCTCGGCGGCTACACCTTC. Protein sequence: CASRPGGLGGYTF.

The rearrangement joins TRBV7-6 to TRBJ2-3; possible D gene TRBD2, 6 bases. The CDR3 is 15 residues long. The germline V and J ends were trimmed by 1 base and 0 bases, with 8 bases remaining between them. Germline V gene data show CDR1 as SGHVS and CDR2 as FNYEAQ. This CDR3 is CASSLGRGSTDTQYF. CDR3 in DNA: TGTGCCAGCAGCTTAGGTCGGGGGAGCACAGATACGCAGTATTTT.

In this sample, this clone turned up a few times. Other DNA sequences in the sample encode the same CDR3. The chain couples TRBV19 to TRBJ1-3, with D uncertain. CDR1 is LNHDA and CDR2 is SQIVND in the germline V gene (reference sequence). The V end was cut by 9 bases, the J end by 0 bases, with 12 bases between. The CDR3 spans 14 residues. The CDR3 spells CASSSGLSGNTIYF. The CDR3 DNA reads as TGTGCCAGCTCGAGTGGGCTCTCTGGAAACACCATATATTTT.

The DNA for the CDR3 is TGTGCCAGTAGTATTGATACCAGGGGTGCTTACAATCAGCCCCAGCATTTT. Its translation is CASSIDTRGAYNQPQHF. The chain employs TRBV19 and TRBJ1-5; weak D call: TRBD1 (6 bases). Germline V gives CDR1 LNHDA, CDR2 SQIVND (reference sequence). The CDR3 has 17 amino acids. V lost 3 bases and J lost 3, with 18 bases in between.

The rearrangement links TRBV27 to TRBJ2-5, with D possibly being TRBD2 (7 bases). Trimming took off 3 bases at V and 1 base at J, with 12 bases between the two ends. The CDR3 spans 15 residues. Per the germline V gene, CDR1 is MNHEY and CDR2 is SMNVEV (reference sequence). The CDR3: CASSFEGGPQETQYF. In DNA, the CDR3 is TGTGCCAGCAGTTTTGAGGGGGGGCCCCAAGAGACCCAGTACTTC.

The chain uses TRBV10-3 and TRBJ2-7; 7 positions agree with TRBD1. Trimming took 0 bases from V and 4 from J; bases not matched to a gene: 3. This CDR3 comprises 14 residues. Germline V gene data show CDR1 as ENHRY and CDR2 as SYGVKD. The CDR3 here is CAISESGQDYEQYF. The CDR3, as DNA: TGTGCCATCAGTGAGTCTGGACAGGATTACGAGCAGTACTTC.

A note on this clone: The sample has other DNA sequences that encode this CDR3 too. This chain links TRBV6-1 with TRBJ2-1; TRBD2 matches 12 bases. V shed 0 bases, J shed 5 bases, and the junction held 8 bases outside the gene matches. CDR3 length equals 18 residues. Germline V gives CDR1 MNHNS, CDR2 SASEGT. The CDR3, as DNA: TGTGCCAGCAGTGAAGCGCTTACTAGCGGGAGGTTGGACAATGAGCAGTTCTTC. Translation: CASSEALTSGRLDNEQFF.

This rearrangement joins TRBV5-6 to TRBJ2-6; perhaps TRBD1 as D (6 bases). CDR3 size: 18 residues. V was cut by 2 bases and J by 1 base, with 16 bases left in between. The germline V gene encodes CDR1 SGHDT and CDR2 YYEEEE. The CDR3 bases are TGTGCCAGCAGCTTTGAATTATTGGGGACATCTGGGGCCAACGTCCTGACTTTC. The encoded protein is CASSFELLGTSGANVLTF.

In its sample, this clone was seen a few times. The genes are TRBV5-6 and TRBJ1-4; D remains ambiguous. From germline, CDR1 is SGHDT and CDR2 YYEEEE. V lost 4 bases to trimming and J lost 4 bases, with 14 bases between them. CDR3 length equals 15 residues. As DNA, the CDR3 is TGTGCCAGCAGCGACCTGCCAGGCGTTAATGAAAAACTGTTTTTT. Residues: CASSDLPGVNEKLFF.

The V and J genes are TRBV6-5 and TRBJ2-5, with 14 bases lining up with TRBD2. This CDR3 has 15 residues. Trimming cost V 5 bases and J 5 bases; bases outside gene matches: 4. Germline CDR1 reads MNHEY; CDR2 reads SVGAGI. The CDR3 DNA reads TGTGCCAGCAGTAGACTAGCGGGAGGGTTGGAGACCCAGTACTTC. Translating gives CASSRLAGGLETQYF.

This clone was seen ten or more times. The rearrangement links TRBV27 to TRBJ1-6, with a weak D call TRBD1 (6 bases). Trimming shortened V by 6 bases and J by 10 bases, and 13 bases separated the two germline ends. CDR1 is MNHEY, CDR2 SMNVEV, per germline (reference sequence). The length of the CDR3 is 13 residues. CDR3 loop: CASSRGGGSPLHF. The CDR3 region has the DNA TGTGCCAGCAGCAGGGGTGGTGGATCACCCCTCCACTTT.

The chain combines TRBV24-1 with TRBJ1-5; 7 bases align to TRBD1. This CDR3 is built from 15 residues. J was trimmed by 5 bases and V by 12 bases; bases with no gene match: 15. The germline gives CDR1 KGHDR, CDR2 SFDVKD. The DNA of the CDR3 is TGTGCCTCAGAAGGTTTACGAACAGGGGATCAGCCCCAGCATTTT. It codes for CASEGLRTGDQPQHF.

V usage is TRBV11-2 and J usage is TRBJ2-3, with D possibly matching TRBD1 (8 bases). Per the germline V gene, CDR1 is SGHAT and CDR2 is FQNNGV. The CDR3 has 15 amino acids. V was clipped by 2 bases and J by 5 bases, with 14 bases between them. In DNA form, the CDR3 reads TGTGCCAGCAGCTTAACCGGGGGGACAGGAGATACGCAGTATTTT. Residues: CASSLTGGTGDTQYF.

This rearrangement joins TRBV12-3 or TRBV12-4 to TRBJ2-7; TRBD2 agrees at 10 bases. CDR3 size: 11 residues. CDR3 loop: CASGRVYEQYF. The DNA for the CDR3 is TGTGCGAGCGGGAGGGTGTACGAGCAGTACTTC.

The rearrangement joins TRBV4-1 to TRBJ1-4; 7 positions match TRBD1. The CDR3 loop spans 18 amino acids. Trimming took 1 base from V and 2 from J; bases not matched to a gene: 10. Looked up from germline, CDR1 is MGHRA and CDR2 is YSYEKL. This CDR3 is CASSQGLTGRSTNEKLFF. As DNA, the CDR3 is TGCGCCAGCAGCCAAGGGCTGACAGGGAGGTCCACTAATGAAAAACTGTTTTTT.